These 20 T cell receptor beta chains originate from one sample sequenced in a study of T-cell reconstitution after alpha-beta-depleted transplantation in children. TCRbeta library construction was performed incorporating unique molecular identifiers. TCRdb re-analysed the PCR reads in MiXCR, keeping a single row per CDR3 protein. The table shows under 50,000 distinct CDR3 sequences, with about 9% occurring only once. The sample was PBMCs, mostly from graft donor cells, taken 60 days after TCRalphabeta/CD19-depleted stem cell transplant. These receptors were obtained from a male patient between 2 and 15 years old who had a stem cell transplant for chronic granulomatous disease, so the T cells may come from the graft donor.

The rearrangement links TRBV12-3 or TRBV12-4 to TRBJ2-7; TRBD1 is a possible D gene (5 bases). Trimming cost V 2 bases and J 6 bases, with 11 bases left between them. The CDR3 runs to 13 residues. Here the CDR3 reads CASSLSRAAEQYF. The CDR3 nucleotides read TGTGCCAGCAGTTTATCCAGGGCGGCCGAGCAGTACTTC.

This clonotype was detected ten times or more. V and J are TRBV28 and TRBJ2-3; D uncertain. V was shortened by 4 bases and J by 2 bases, with 4 bases between the two germline ends. The germline V gene has CDR1 MDHEN and CDR2 SYDVKM. This CDR3 has 12 residues. The CDR3 sequence: CASSSYTDTQYF. CDR3 sequence (DNA): TGTGCCAGCAGTTCCTACACAGATACGCAGTATTTT.

This clonotype appeared a single time. This rearrangement joins TRBV28 to TRBJ1-1, with D maybe TRBD1 (5 bases). This CDR3 region has 14 residues. V shed 5 bases and J shed 3 bases, with 13 bases lying between them. The germline gives CDR1 MDHEN, CDR2 SYDVKM. CDR3 loop: CASSLNMGDTEAFF. The CDR3 DNA reads as TGTGCCAGCAGTCTTAACATGGGGGACACTGAAGCTTTCTTT.

This chain joins TRBV5-1 and TRBJ2-3; 8 bases map to TRBD2. CDR3 size: 15 residues. The germline CDR1 and CDR2 sequences are SGHRS and YFSETQ. V was clipped by 3 bases and J by 0 bases; unmatched bases: 3. The CDR3 DNA is TGCGCCAGCAGCTCCTTAGCGGGAAGCACAGATACGCAGTATTTT. Its protein is CASSSLAGSTDTQYF.

The chain is built from TRBV4-1 and TRBJ2-7, with 10 bases matching TRBD2. The CDR3 extends over 17 amino acids. CDR1 and CDR2 (germline): MGHRA, YSYEKL. The CDR3 sequence: CQQPRYTLAGDPYEQYF. DNA of the CDR3: TGCCAGCAGCCAAGATATACCCTAGCGGGAGACCCCTACGAGCAGTACTTC.

This sequence joins TRBV3-1 and TRBJ1-4; 7 positions agree with TRBD1. Unmatched junction bases numbered 21, after V lost 11 bases and J lost 3 bases. The CDR3 spans 18 residues. Looked up from germline, CDR1 is LGHDT and CDR2 is YNNKEL (reference sequence). CDR3: CASSQDVPVTGPNEKLFF. In nucleotides, the CDR3 is TGTGCCTCCTCCCAAGATGTCCCCGTGACAGGGCCTAATGAAAAACTGTTTTTT.

In this sample, this clonotype turned up many times. The chain is built from TRBV27 and TRBJ2-7; D call uncertain. Germline CDR1 reads MNHEY; CDR2 reads SMNVEV (reference sequence). V was clipped by 5 bases and J by 2 bases, with 19 bases between them. CDR3 size: 16 residues. CDR3 protein: CASSPSGLLSPYEQYF. The CDR3 DNA reads as TGTGCCAGCAGTCCCTCGGGTCTCCTTTCCCCCTACGAGCAGTACTTC.

The rearrangement joins TRBV30 to TRBJ1-6; no firm D call. Trimming removed 2 bases at V and 7 bases at J, with 12 bases between. The CDR3 covers 14 residues. Per the germline V gene, CDR1 is GTSNPN and CDR2 is SVGIG (reference sequence). The CDR3 loop reads CAWSLRGYNSPLHF. DNA for the CDR3: TGTGCCTGGAGTTTAAGAGGCTACAATTCACCCCTCCACTTT.

There are many counts of this clonotype. V and J are TRBV27 and TRBJ1-5, with TRBD1 matching over 10 bases. Germline V gives CDR1 MNHEY, CDR2 SMNVEV (reference sequence). The CDR3 extends over 17 amino acids. Trimming took 5 bases from V and 0 from J; bases not matched to a gene: 7. This CDR3 is CASSLRGTGDSNQPQHF. The CDR3, as DNA: TGTGCCAGCAGTCTTAGGGGGACAGGGGATAGCAATCAGCCCCAGCATTTT.

The J gene is TRBJ2-7, the V gene TRBV19; weak D call: TRBD2 (5 bases). In germline, CDR1 is LNHDA, CDR2 SQIVND (reference sequence). This CDR3 is 15 amino acids long. With 3 bases removed from V and 2 bases from J, the gap between germline ends came to 14 bases. In nucleotides, the CDR3 is TGTGCCAGTAGTATCGGCCCGGGATCGACCTACGAGCAGTACTTC. Its translation is CASSIGPGSTYEQYF.

In this sample, this clonotype turned up many times. V is TRBV7-2 and J is TRBJ1-1, with D tentatively TRBD1 (5 bases). Looked up from germline, CDR1 is SGHTA and CDR2 is FQGNSA. V lost 11 bases to trimming and J lost 4 bases, with 14 bases between them. The CDR3 length is 12 residues. The CDR3 spells CAGGGRGTEAFF. CDR3 nucleotide sequence: TGTGCCGGCGGGGGGAGGGGCACTGAAGCTTTCTTT.

This clonotype was seen ten or more times. The CDR3 nucleotides read TGTGCCAGCAGTTACTCGACCGGGAAGCGTGAGCAGTTCTTC. Encoded protein: CASSYSTGKREQFF. This rearrangement joins TRBV6-2 or TRBV6-3 to TRBJ2-1; D perhaps matches TRBD2 (5 bases). Trimming pared 0 bases from V and 9 bases from J, leaving 12 bases between. The V gene's germline CDR1 is MNHEY and CDR2 SVGEGT. The CDR3 extends over 14 amino acids.

This clonotype has a count of ten or more. The chain is built from TRBV7-2 and TRBJ2-7, with TRBD1 identical over 11 bases. Germline CDR1 is SGHTA and CDR2 is FQGNSA. The CDR3 is 17 residues long. Germline trimming cut 0 bases from V and 3 bases from J; bases unmatched to any gene: 7. This CDR3 reads CASSLAPWDRGNYEQYF. The CDR3 DNA reads as TGTGCCAGCAGCTTAGCGCCCTGGGACAGGGGGAACTACGAGCAGTACTTC.

This clonotype was recorded at least ten times. The rearrangement joins TRBV2 to TRBJ1-4; D is uncertain. The CDR3 is made up of 13 amino acids. CDR1 is SNHLY and CDR2 is FYNNEI in the germline V gene. Trimming pared 6 bases from V and 4 bases from J, leaving 9 bases between. Written as DNA, the CDR3 is TGTGCCAGCAGGGCGGACCGTAATGAAAAACTGTTTTTT. Its translation is CASRADRNEKLFF.

The chain recombines TRBV4-1 with TRBJ1-5; 7 bases map to TRBD1. This CDR3 comprises 16 residues. The V segment lost 4 bases and the J segment 2 bases; nucleotides outside the gene matches: 8. From germline, CDR1 is MGHRA and CDR2 YSYEKL. The CDR3 DNA reads TGCGCCAGCAGCCCTTCGGACAGGCGGGGCAATCAGCCCCAGCATTTT. Residues: CASSPSDRRGNQPQHF.

This clonotype came up many times. The CDR3 nucleotides are TGTGCCAGCAGCTTAGCGGGACCACTAGCGGGAGTGCCACTTAGCCTCTACGAGCAGTACTTC. This sequence encodes CASSLAGPLAGVPLSLYEQYF. The V call is TRBV11-1, the J call TRBJ2-7; 11 bases are a match to TRBD2. This CDR3 region has 21 residues. The V gene end was trimmed by 0 bases and the J gene end by 3 bases; junction bases not matched to a gene: 19. Germline V CDR1 and CDR2: SGHAT, FQDESV (reference sequence). The full variable domain, completed using reference TRBV11-1 and TRBJ2-7, is EAEVAQSPRYKITEKSQAVAFWCDPISGHATLYWYRQILGQGPELLVQFQDESVVDDSQLPKDRFSAERLKGVDSTLKIQPAELGDSAMYLCASSLAGPLAGVPLSLYEQYFGPGTRLTVT.

This clonotype was counted at least ten times. The V call is TRBV5-1, the J call TRBJ2-7; 11 nucleotides match TRBD2. Germline trimming cut 3 bases from V and 0 bases from J; bases unmatched to any gene: 14. Germline lookup yields CDR1 SGHRS and CDR2 YFSETQ. CDR3 length: 19 amino acids. CDR3 in DNA: TGCGCCAGCAGCTCGAATGCCCCGGGACTAGCGGAGAGCTCCTACGAGCAGTACTTC. It specifies CASSSNAPGLAESSYEQYF.

This clonotype was seen at least ten times. The rearrangement links TRBV24-1 to TRBJ2-7, with TRBD1 matching 9 bases. V shed 12 bases, J shed 1 base, and the junction held 12 bases outside the gene matches. The CDR3 runs 15 residues. Germline V CDR1 and CDR2: KGHDR, SFDVKD. The CDR3 reads CALYVGQGTSYEQYF. In DNA form, the CDR3 reads TGTGCCCTCTATGTGGGACAGGGAACGTCCTACGAGCAGTACTTC.

The chain has TRBV18 and TRBJ1-2; 7 bases map to TRBD1. This CDR3 is built from 13 residues. Germline CDR1 KGHSH, CDR2 LQKENI. Germline trimming cut 6 bases from V and 8 bases from J; bases unmatched to any gene: 9. The CDR3 protein is CASSTTGWSGYTF. For the CDR3, the DNA is TGTGCCAGCTCGACGACAGGGTGGTCCGGCTACACCTTC.

This clonotype has just a few counts. The rearrangement uses TRBV4-3 and TRBJ2-3; D possibly corresponds to TRBD2 (7 bases). In germline, CDR1 is LGHNA, CDR2 YSLEER. Trimming took 0 bases from V and 8 from J, leaving 12 bases between them. The CDR3 extends over 14 amino acids. DNA for the CDR3: TGCGCCAGCAGCCAAGAGGGTCGGGGGGCTACGCAGTATTTT. Encoded protein: CASSQEGRGATQYF.